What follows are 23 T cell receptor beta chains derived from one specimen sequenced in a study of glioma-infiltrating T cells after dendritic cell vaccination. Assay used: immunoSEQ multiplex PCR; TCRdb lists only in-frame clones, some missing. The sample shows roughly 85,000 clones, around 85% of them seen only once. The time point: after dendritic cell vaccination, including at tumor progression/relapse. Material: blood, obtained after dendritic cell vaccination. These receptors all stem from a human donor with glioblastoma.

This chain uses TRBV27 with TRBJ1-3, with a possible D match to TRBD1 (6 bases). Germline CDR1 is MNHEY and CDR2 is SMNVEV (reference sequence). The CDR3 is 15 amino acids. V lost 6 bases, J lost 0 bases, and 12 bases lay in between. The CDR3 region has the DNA TGTGCCAGCAGCCTACAGGGTGGCTCTGGAAACACCATATATTTT. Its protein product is CASSLQGGSGNTIYF.

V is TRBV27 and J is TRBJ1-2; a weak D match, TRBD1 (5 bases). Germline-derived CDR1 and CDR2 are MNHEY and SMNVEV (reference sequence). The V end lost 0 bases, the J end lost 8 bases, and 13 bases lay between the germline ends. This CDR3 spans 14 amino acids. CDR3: CASSLSGGGYGYTF. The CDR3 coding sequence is TGTGCCAGCAGTTTATCGGGCGGGGGGTACGGCTACACCTTC.

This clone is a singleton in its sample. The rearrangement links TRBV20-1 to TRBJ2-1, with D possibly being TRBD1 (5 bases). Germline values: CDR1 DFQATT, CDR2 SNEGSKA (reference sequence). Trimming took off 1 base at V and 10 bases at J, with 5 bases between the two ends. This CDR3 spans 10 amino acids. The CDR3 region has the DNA TGCAGTGCTAGAGCAGGGGAGCAGTTCTTC. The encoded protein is CSARAGEQFF.

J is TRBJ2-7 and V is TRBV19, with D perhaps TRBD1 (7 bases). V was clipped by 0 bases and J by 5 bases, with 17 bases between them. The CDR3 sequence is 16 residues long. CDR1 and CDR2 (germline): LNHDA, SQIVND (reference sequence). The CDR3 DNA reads TGTGCCAGTAGTATAGATCTGGTCAGGGGGAGGAACGAGCAGTACTTC. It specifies CASSIDLVRGRNEQYF.

Here the CDR3 reads CASSVKGEDDRGYEQYF. As DNA, the CDR3 is TGTGCCAGCAGCGTTAAGGGGGAGGACGACAGGGGCTACGAGCAGTACTTC. V gene TRBV9 combines with J gene TRBJ2-7; 8 nucleotides line up with TRBD1. The V gene end was trimmed by 2 bases and the J gene end by 3 bases; junction bases not matched to a gene: 13. This CDR3 region has 17 residues. Germline lookup yields CDR1 SGDLS and CDR2 YYNGEE.

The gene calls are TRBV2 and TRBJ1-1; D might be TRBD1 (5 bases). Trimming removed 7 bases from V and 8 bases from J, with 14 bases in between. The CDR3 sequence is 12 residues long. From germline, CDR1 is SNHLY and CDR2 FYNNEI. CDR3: CASTAGYREAFF. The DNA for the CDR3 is TGTGCCAGCACAGCAGGGTATAGGGAAGCTTTCTTT.

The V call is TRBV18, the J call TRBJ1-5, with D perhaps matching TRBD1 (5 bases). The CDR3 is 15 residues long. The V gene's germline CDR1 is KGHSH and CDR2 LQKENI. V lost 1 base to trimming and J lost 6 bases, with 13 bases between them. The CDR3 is CASSPRGVFSQPQHF. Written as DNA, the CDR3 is TGTGCCAGCTCACCACGGGGGGTGTTTAGTCAGCCCCAGCATTTT.

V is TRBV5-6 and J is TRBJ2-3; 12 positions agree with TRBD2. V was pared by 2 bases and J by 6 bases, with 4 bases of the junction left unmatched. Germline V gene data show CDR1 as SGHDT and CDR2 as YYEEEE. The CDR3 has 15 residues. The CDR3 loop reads CASSFRTSGIDTQYF. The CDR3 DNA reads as TGTGCCAGCAGCTTTCGGACTAGCGGGATTGATACGCAGTATTTT.

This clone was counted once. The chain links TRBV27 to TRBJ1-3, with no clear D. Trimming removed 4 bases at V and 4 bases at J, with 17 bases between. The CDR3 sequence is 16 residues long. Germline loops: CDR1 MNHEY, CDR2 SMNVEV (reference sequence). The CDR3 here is CASSSFGVGSGNTIYF. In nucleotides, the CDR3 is TGTGCCAGCAGTTCCTTCGGAGTAGGTTCAGGAAACACCATATATTTT.

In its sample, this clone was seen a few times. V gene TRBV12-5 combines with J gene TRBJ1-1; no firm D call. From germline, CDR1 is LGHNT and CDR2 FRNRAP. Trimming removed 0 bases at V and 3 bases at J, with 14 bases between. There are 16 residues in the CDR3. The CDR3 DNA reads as TGTGCTAGTGGTTTGGTCTTAGAAGGGAGGGACACTGAAGCTTTCTTT. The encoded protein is CASGLVLEGRDTEAFF.

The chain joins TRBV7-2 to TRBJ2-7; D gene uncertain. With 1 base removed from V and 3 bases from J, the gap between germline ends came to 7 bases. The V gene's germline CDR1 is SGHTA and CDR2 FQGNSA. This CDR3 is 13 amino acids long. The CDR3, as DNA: TGTGCCAGCAGCTTAGTTGTCTACTACGAGCAGTACTTC. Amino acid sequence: CASSLVVYYEQYF.

DNA for the CDR3: TGTGCCAGCAGTGACCTACACAGTGGCGAGCAGTACTTC. Its translation: CASSDLHSGEQYF. The chain recombines TRBV2 with TRBJ2-7, with D hard to call. The germline V gene has CDR1 SNHLY and CDR2 FYNNEI. The CDR3 loop spans 13 amino acids. V was cut by 3 bases and J by 6 bases, with 12 bases left in between.

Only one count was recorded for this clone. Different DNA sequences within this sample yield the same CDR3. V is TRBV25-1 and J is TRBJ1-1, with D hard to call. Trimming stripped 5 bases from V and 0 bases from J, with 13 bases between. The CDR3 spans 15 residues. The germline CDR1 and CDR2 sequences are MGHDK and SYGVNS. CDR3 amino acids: CASSPQQIMNTEAFF. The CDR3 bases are TGTGCCAGCAGTCCCCAACAAATAATGAACACTGAAGCTTTCTTT.

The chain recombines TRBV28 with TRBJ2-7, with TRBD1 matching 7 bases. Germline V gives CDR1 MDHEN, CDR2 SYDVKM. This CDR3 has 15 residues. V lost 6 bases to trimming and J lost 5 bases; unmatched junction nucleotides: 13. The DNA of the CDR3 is TGTGCCAGCAGCCCCGGCAGAGGGGGCGGAAACGAGCAGTACTTC. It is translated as CASSPGRGGGNEQYF. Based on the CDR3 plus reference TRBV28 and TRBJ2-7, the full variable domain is DVKVTQSSRYLVKRTGEKVFLECVQDMDHENMFWYRQDPGLGLRLIYFSYDVKMKEKGDIPEGYSVSREKKERFSLILESASTNQTSMYLCASSPGRGGGNEQYFGPGTRLTVT.

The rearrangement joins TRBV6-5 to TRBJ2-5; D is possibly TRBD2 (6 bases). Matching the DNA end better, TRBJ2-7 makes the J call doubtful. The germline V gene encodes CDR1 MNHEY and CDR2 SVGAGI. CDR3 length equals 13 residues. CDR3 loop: CASRPGGPYEQYF. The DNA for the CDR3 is TGTGCCAGCAGACCCGGGGGTCCCTACGAGCAGTACTTC.

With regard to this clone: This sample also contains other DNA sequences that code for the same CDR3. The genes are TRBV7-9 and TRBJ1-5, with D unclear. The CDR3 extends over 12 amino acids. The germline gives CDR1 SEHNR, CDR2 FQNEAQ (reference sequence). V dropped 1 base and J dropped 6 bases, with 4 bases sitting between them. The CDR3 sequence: CASSLGIQPQHF. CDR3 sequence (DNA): TGTGCCAGCAGCTTAGGTATTCAGCCCCAGCATTTT.

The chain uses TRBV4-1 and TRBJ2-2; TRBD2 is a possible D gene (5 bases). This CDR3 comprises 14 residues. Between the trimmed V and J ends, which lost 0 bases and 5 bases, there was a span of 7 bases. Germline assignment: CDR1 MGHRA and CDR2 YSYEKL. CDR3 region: CASSQEGGTGELFF. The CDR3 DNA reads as TGCGCCAGCAGCCAAGAAGGAGGTACCGGGGAGCTGTTTTTT.

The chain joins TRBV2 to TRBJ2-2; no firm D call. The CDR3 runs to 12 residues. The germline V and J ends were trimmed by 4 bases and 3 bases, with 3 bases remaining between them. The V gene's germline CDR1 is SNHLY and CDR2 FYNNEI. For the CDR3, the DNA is TGTGCCAGCAGTGCGGACACCGGGGAGCTGTTTTTT. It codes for CASSADTGELFF.

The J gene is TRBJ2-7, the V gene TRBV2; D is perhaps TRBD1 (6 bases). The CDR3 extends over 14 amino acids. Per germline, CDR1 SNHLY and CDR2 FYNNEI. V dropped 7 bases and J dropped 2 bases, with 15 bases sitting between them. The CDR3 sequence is CASKTGTPTYEQYF. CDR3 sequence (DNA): TGTGCCAGCAAGACCGGGACACCTACCTACGAGCAGTACTTC.

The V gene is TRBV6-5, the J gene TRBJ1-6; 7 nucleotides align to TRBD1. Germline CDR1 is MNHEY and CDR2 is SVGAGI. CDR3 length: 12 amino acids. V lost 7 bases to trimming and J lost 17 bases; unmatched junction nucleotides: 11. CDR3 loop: CASTSRTGLIHF. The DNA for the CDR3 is TGTGCCAGCACATCTCGGACAGGTCTTATCCACTTT.

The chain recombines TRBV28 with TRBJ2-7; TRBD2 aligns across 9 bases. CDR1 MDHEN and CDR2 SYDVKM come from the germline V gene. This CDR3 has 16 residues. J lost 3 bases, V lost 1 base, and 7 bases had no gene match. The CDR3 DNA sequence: TGTGCCAGCAGTTTATCTCTTTGGCGGGAGGGCTACGAGCAGTACTTC. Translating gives CASSLSLWREGYEQYF.

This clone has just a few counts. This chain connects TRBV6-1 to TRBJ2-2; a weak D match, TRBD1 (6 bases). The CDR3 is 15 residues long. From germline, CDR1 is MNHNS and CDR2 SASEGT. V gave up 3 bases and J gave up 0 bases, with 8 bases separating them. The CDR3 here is CASSEYRANTGELFF. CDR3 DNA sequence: TGTGCCAGCAGTGAGTACAGGGCGAACACCGGGGAGCTGTTTTTT.

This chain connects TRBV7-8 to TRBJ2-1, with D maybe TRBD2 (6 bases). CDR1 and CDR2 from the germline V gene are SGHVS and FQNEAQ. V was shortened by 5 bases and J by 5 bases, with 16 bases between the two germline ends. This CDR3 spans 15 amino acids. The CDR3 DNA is TGTGCCAGCAGCCCCCGCGGGGCCGCACACAATGAGCAGTTCTTC. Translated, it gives CASSPRGAAHNEQFF. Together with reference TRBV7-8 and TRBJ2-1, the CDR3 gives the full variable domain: GAGVSQSPRYKVAKRGQDVALRCDPISGHVSLFWYQQALGQGPEFLTYFQNEAQLDKSGLPSDRFFAERPEGSVSTLKIQRTQQEDSAVYLCASSPRGAAHNEQFFGPGTRLTVL.